This TCR beta chain was sequenced for a study of cytomegalovirus exposure and HLA in healthy donors. Germline V CDR1 and CDR2: MNHNS, SASEGT. This CDR3 contains 14 residues. With V trimmed by 7 bases and J by 5 bases, 10 bases remained unmatched. Study observations and caveats: DRB1 had the most TCR associations and HLA-C the fewest, a later analysis found, with rates varying by HLA locus.

The PCR ran on 60 Vbeta and 13 Jbeta primers. The protocol was immunoSEQ multiplex PCR, while the TCRdb copy is restricted to in-frame clones and leaves out a portion. Of about 90,000 clones listed, approximately 60% are singletons. This clone was detected only a few times. The antigen remains undetermined. Source material: PBMCs. This clonotype was sampled from a woman aged 45-60 years in good health and CMV-seropositive. V and J are TRBV6-1 and TRBJ1-1; 7 positions match TRBD1. In DNA form, the CDR3 reads TGTGCCAGCATGCAACAGGGGTATCGGACTGAAGCTTTCTTT. This codes for CASMQQGYRTEAFF.